What follows are 10 T cell receptor beta chains derived from one specimen sequenced in a study of blood T cell repertoires in COVID-19. Clones were sequenced by immunoSEQ multiplex PCR, and TCRdb holds only the in-frame ones, with some missing. The sample consists of a few hundred thousand clones, just under 90% of them appearing once. Sequencing was done on a sample of PBMCs or T cells enriched from blood (not recorded which). These receptors were obtained from a woman younger than 45 who had recovered from COVID-19.

The chain carries TRBV28 and TRBJ2-1, with TRBD2 matching 12 bases. The trim removed 6 bases at V and 8 bases at J, leaving 8 bases unmatched. Germline loops: CDR1 MDHEN, CDR2 SYDVKM. The CDR3 covers 15 residues. The CDR3 nucleotides read TGTGCCAGCAGCGAGACTAGCGGGAGATCATATGAGCAGTTCTTC. Its protein product is CASSETSGRSYEQFF.

V and J are TRBV19 and TRBJ1-5, with 9 bases fitting TRBD1. This CDR3 has 18 residues. Unmatched junction bases numbered 12, after V lost 3 bases and J lost 3 bases. Looked up from germline, CDR1 is LNHDA and CDR2 is SQIVND (reference sequence). The CDR3 loop reads CASSMGQGYGWNNQPQHF. In DNA form, the CDR3 reads TGTGCCAGTAGTATGGGACAGGGTTATGGGTGGAACAATCAGCCCCAGCATTTT.

This clone was counted a few times. V gene TRBV4-2 combines with J gene TRBJ2-1; TRBD1 is a possible D gene (5 bases). CDR1 and CDR2 from the germline V gene are LGHNA and YNFKEQ. The length of the CDR3 is 15 residues. V gave up 4 bases and J gave up 0 bases, with 10 bases separating them. In DNA, the CDR3 is TGTGCCAGCAGCCCTATGACAGACTCCTACAATGAGCAGTTCTTC. Encoded protein: CASSPMTDSYNEQFF.

The chain has TRBV7-3 and TRBJ1-6; tentatively, D is TRBD1 (5 bases). The V gene's germline CDR1 is SGHTA and CDR2 FQGTGA. With 2 bases removed from V and 7 bases from J, the gap between germline ends came to 9 bases. This CDR3 is built from 14 residues. CDR3 nucleotides: TGTGCCAGCAGCTTAGGGACTTGGAATTCACCCCTCCACTTT. It codes for CASSLGTWNSPLHF.

This clone has a handful of counts. This chain links TRBV29-1 with TRBJ1-1, with a weak D call TRBD1 (6 bases). The CDR3 is 11 amino acids. In germline, CDR1 is SQVTM, CDR2 ANQGSEA. CDR3 sequence (DNA): TGCAACGGACAGACACACACTGAAGCTTTCTTT. Translating it yields CNGQTHTEAFF.

V gene TRBV7-9 combines with J gene TRBJ2-1; D may be TRBD2 (6 bases). This CDR3 region has 17 residues. V was clipped by 3 bases and J by 7 bases, with 22 bases between them. The germline V gene encodes CDR1 SEHNR and CDR2 FQNEAQ (reference sequence). The CDR3: CASSFGFGGNWRNEQFF. CDR3 bases: TGTGCCAGCAGCTTCGGATTCGGCGGGAATTGGCGTAATGAGCAGTTCTTC.

The chain links TRBV5-1 to TRBJ1-5; D is possibly TRBD1 (6 bases). Looked up from germline, CDR1 is SGHRS and CDR2 is YFSETQ. V was trimmed by 5 bases and J by 4 bases, leaving 13 bases between them. The length of the CDR3 is 14 residues. In DNA form, the CDR3 reads TGCGCCAGCAGTCTCGGACAGCCTAATCAGCCCCAGCATTTT. Its translation is CASSLGQPNQPQHF. Combining the CDR3 with reference TRBV5-1 and TRBJ1-5 gives the whole variable domain KAGVTQTPRYLIKTRGQQVTLSCSPISGHRSVSWYQQTPGQGLQFLFEYFSETQRNKGNFPGRFSGRQFSNSRSEMNVSTLELGDSALYLCASSLGQPNQPQHFGDGTRLSIL.

The chain couples TRBV19 to TRBJ1-4; 8 positions match TRBD1. V shed 6 bases, J shed 6 bases, and the junction held 9 bases outside the gene matches. The CDR3 length is 15 residues. Looked up from germline, CDR1 is LNHDA and CDR2 is SQIVND (reference sequence). CDR3 amino acids: CASRGTVQGDEKLFF. Written as DNA, the CDR3 is TGTGCCAGTAGGGGAACGGTACAGGGGGATGAAAAACTGTTTTTT.

The sample holds one count of this clone. The V call is TRBV18, the J call TRBJ1-2; D ambiguous. V was clipped by 4 bases and J by 5 bases, with 14 bases between them. The germline V gene encodes CDR1 KGHSH and CDR2 LQKENI. This CDR3 is 14 amino acids long. CDR3 in DNA: TGTGCCAGCTCACGAACCCAGGTTCCTTATGGCTACACCTTC. Protein: CASSRTQVPYGYTF.

The chain links TRBV10-3 to TRBJ1-5; the D is unclear. Germline CDR1 and CDR2: ENHRY and SYGVKD. V gave up 2 bases and J gave up 3 bases, with 8 bases separating them. This CDR3 region has 14 residues. CDR3 residues: CAISEGQNNQPQHF. In DNA, the CDR3 is TGTGCCATCAGTGAGGGGCAGAACAATCAGCCCCAGCATTTT.